The 14 T cell receptor beta chains in this list originate from one sample, sequenced in a study of glioma-infiltrating T cells. Amplification of TCR alpha and beta CDR3 regions from RNA used iRepertoire nested multiplex PCR. TCRdb ran MiXCR on the multiplex PCR reads and lists one entry per CDR3 protein. The data contain 150,000 to 200,000 distinct CDR3 sequences, around 40% of them singletons. The sequenced sample consisted of glioma tissue, nonneoplastic brain tissue, or PBMCs (not recorded which). The receptor set was obtained from a human donor with low-grade glioma or glioblastoma, undergoing nonglioma brain surgery, or in good health (not recorded which).

This clonotype was recorded at least ten times. The rearrangement links TRBV6-1 to TRBJ1-1, with a weak D call TRBD1 (6 bases). Deletions cut 6 bases from V and 2 bases from J, with 16 bases between. Germline assignment: CDR1 MNHNS and CDR2 SASEGT. The CDR3 sequence is 15 residues long. In DNA form, the CDR3 reads TGTGCCAGCAGCTACGGGACACAGGGTAACACTGAAGCTTTCTTT. Protein: CASSYGTQGNTEAFF.

This clonotype was recorded at least ten times. This sequence joins TRBV4-1 and TRBJ2-1, with D unclear. CDR1 MGHRA and CDR2 YSYEKL come from the germline V gene. CDR3 size: 14 residues. The V and J ends lost 1 base and 5 bases respectively, with 9 bases between them. Written as DNA, the CDR3 is TGCGCCAGCAGCCAAGTAGCCCTGGACAATGAGCAGTTCTTC. It translates to CASSQVALDNEQFF.

As regards this clonotype: This sequence may be a read error, since a much larger clone differs from it by one base. The chain recombines TRBV7-9 with TRBJ2-3, with D unresolved. The CDR3 has 14 amino acids. The germline V gene has CDR1 SEHNR and CDR2 FQNEAQ (reference sequence). The CDR3 nucleotides are TGTCCCAGCAGCCTTCCCCTTCTTTCAGATACGCAGTATTTT. Translated: CPSSLPLLSDTQYF.

This clonotype was detected ten times or more. The chain has TRBV3-1 and TRBJ2-3; D unresolved. The CDR3 is 12 amino acids. V was trimmed by 2 bases and J by 10 bases, leaving 10 bases between them. CDR1 is LGHDT and CDR2 is YNNKEL in the germline V gene (reference sequence). CDR3 in amino acids: CASSQLGRSQYF. In DNA form, the CDR3 reads TGTGCCAGCAGCCAACTCGGTCGATCGCAGTATTTT.

V and J are TRBV14 and TRBJ2-1; weak D call: TRBD2 (5 bases). V lost 2 bases to trimming and J lost 10 bases, with 12 bases between them. Germline CDR1 is SGHDN and CDR2 is FVKESK. The CDR3 is 13 amino acids. The CDR3: CASSQRGKQEQFF. The CDR3 DNA follows: TGTGCCAGCAGCCAACGGGGTAAACAAGAGCAGTTCTTC.

With respect to this clonotype: A read error may explain this, as a much larger clone is one base away. V usage is TRBV28 and J usage is TRBJ2-1, with D possibly being TRBD1 (6 bases). The CDR3 spans 15 residues. Germline V CDR1 and CDR2: MDHEN, SYDVKM. The CDR3 DNA follows: TGTGCCAGCATTTTACCAGGGACACCCTACAATGAGCAGTTCTTC. Translated: CASILPGTPYNEQFF.

This clonotype has only one observation. V is TRBV5-1 and J is TRBJ2-1; possibly TRBD1 or TRBD2 for D (6 bases each). CDR3 length: 15 amino acids. Germline V gene sequence: CDR1 SGHRS, CDR2 YFSETQ. V was shortened by 3 bases and J by 3 bases, with 13 bases between the two germline ends. CDR3 sequence: CASSSGANLYNEQFF. CDR3 coding DNA: TGCGCCAGCAGCTCGGGGGCGAACCTCTACAATGAGCAGTTCTTC.

About this clonotype: It may be a read error: a sequence one base away is much more abundant. The chain employs TRBV28 and TRBJ2-7, with no clear D. V lost 6 bases to trimming and J lost 0 bases, with 15 bases between them. Germline assignment: CDR1 MDHEN and CDR2 SYDVKM. This CDR3 has 15 residues. The CDR3 is CASRPVQISSYEQYF. The CDR3 DNA reads as TGTGCCAGCAGACCGGTACAGATAAGCTCCTACGAGCAGTACTTC.

This clonotype was found many times. V is TRBV6-6 and J is TRBJ2-7, with D hard to call. V lost 2 bases and J 4 bases, leaving 9 bases between the germline ends. The germline V gene has CDR1 MNHNY and CDR2 SVGAGI (reference sequence). The CDR3 loop spans 13 amino acids. The CDR3 region is CASSYARGYEQYF. The CDR3 DNA reads TGTGCCAGCAGTTACGCAAGAGGATACGAGCAGTACTTC.

The J gene is TRBJ2-7, the V gene TRBV4-1; D ambiguous. The CDR3 covers 14 residues. Germline assignment: CDR1 MGHRA and CDR2 YSYEKL. Deletions cut 0 bases from V and 0 bases from J, with 6 bases between. The CDR3 sequence: CASSQDRYSYEQYF. DNA of the CDR3: TGCGCCAGCAGCCAAGACAGGTACTCCTACGAGCAGTACTTC.

Points on this clonotype: With a much larger clone just one base away, this may be a read error. The CDR3 is CASSLGQAYGCTF. The DNA of the CDR3 is TGTGCCAGCAGCCTCGGACAGGCCTATGGCTGCACCTTC. The chain has TRBV7-9 and TRBJ1-2; 7 bases agree with TRBD1. Germline loops: CDR1 SEHNR, CDR2 FQNEAQ (reference sequence). The CDR3 length is 13 residues.

About this clonotype itself: This may be a read error, as it is one base from a much larger clone. The chain uses TRBV5-4 and TRBJ1-1, with D possibly matching TRBD1 (5 bases). Germline loops: CDR1 SGHNT, CDR2 YYREEE (reference sequence). V lost 3 bases and J lost 5, with 11 bases in between. The CDR3 is 13 residues long. The CDR3 protein is CASSSDKITEAFF. CDR3 sequence (DNA): TGTGCCAGCAGCTCGGACAAGATTACTGAAGCTTTCTTT.

Concerning this clonotype: This sequence may be a read error, since a much larger clone differs from it by one base. The gene calls are TRBV25-1 and TRBJ2-5; a weak D match, TRBD1 (5 bases). Between the trimmed V and J ends, which lost 2 bases and 4 bases, there was a span of 17 bases. CDR1 MGHDK and CDR2 SYGVNS come from the germline V gene. The CDR3 has 16 amino acids. CDR3 nucleotide sequence: TGTGCCAGCAGTGAAGGGGCATCGGGTCTCCGAGAGACCCAGTACTTC. Translating gives CASSEGASGLRETQYF.

This clonotype was detected many times. This chain connects TRBV20-1 to TRBJ2-1, with D perhaps matching TRBD1 (7 bases). This CDR3 comprises 12 residues. V lost 3 bases and J 7 bases, leaving 10 bases between the germline ends. Germline V gene data show CDR1 as DFQATT and CDR2 as SNEGSKA (reference sequence). The CDR3 is CSARAGGNEQFF. The CDR3 bases are TGCAGTGCTAGGGCAGGGGGGAATGAGCAGTTCTTC.